This T cell receptor (beta chain) was identified during a study of vaccination and CD4 T cells after COVID-19. Regarding treatment: approximately 10-day PBMC culture with coronavirus spike peptide pools or control peptides (ViraFEST assay). This clonotype came up once. Antigen: not known. Researchers used the Oncomine TCR Beta short-read assay to sequence DNA from cultured CD4+ T cells. TCRdb used MiXCR to reprocess the PCR reads, holding one entry per CDR3 protein. The table has about 18,000 distinct CDR3 sequences, about 50% seen once. Germline V lookup: CDR1 GTSNPN, CDR2 SVGIG (reference sequence). The CDR3 contains 15 residues. V lost 4 bases, J lost 3 bases, and 17 bases lay in between.

The sequenced material came from CD4+ T cells from blood, cultured in vitro. This TCR was recovered from a human donor who had recovered from COVID-19. V and J are TRBV30 and TRBJ2-3; TRBD2 might be the D (5 bases). The CDR3 region has the DNA TGTGCCTGGACTTCGGGGAGCCTGCTAACAGATACGCAGTATTTT. It yields the protein CAWTSGSLLTDTQYF.